These T cell receptor beta chains were read from a single sample in a study of T cells in Graves' hyperthyroidism and ophthalmopathy. TCRdb re-analysed the multiplex PCR reads in MiXCR, keeping a single row per CDR3 protein. The sample has some 270,000 distinct CDR3 sequences, roughly an eighth seen once. The material sequenced was blood. Receptors originate from a woman between 40 and 55 years old with Graves' hyperthyroidism. Each CDR3 is given with its conserved first and last residue. Fields, in order: D gene, V gene, J gene, clone size, CDR3 protein, CDR3 DNA. A D gene is named only where the DNA matches it firmly. A clone size is listed for some rows: how often the clone was seen (once, few, many), or a class if it is expanded.

d_gene: TRBD2
v_gene: TRBV29-1
j_gene: TRBJ2-1
abundance: few
CDR3aa: CSVEKLAPPLNEQFF
CDR3nt: TGCAGCGTTGAAAAACTAGCGCCTCCCCTCAATGAGCAGTTCTTC

d_gene: TRBD1
v_gene: TRBV19
j_gene: TRBJ1-5
abundance: few
CDR3aa: CASSRQGRNQPQHF
CDR3nt: TGTGCCAGTAGCCGACAGGGGCGCAATCAGCCCCAGCATTTT

d_gene: NA
v_gene: TRBV28
j_gene: TRBJ2-7
abundance: NA
CDR3aa: CASSPTGLMDYEQYF
CDR3nt: TGTGCCAGCAGCCCCACCGGGCTTATGGATTACGAGCAGTACTTC

d_gene: NA
v_gene: TRBV28
j_gene: TRBJ1-2
abundance: many
CDR3aa: CASSLTGTDNGYTF
CDR3nt: TGTGCCAGCAGTTTAACCGGGACGGATAATGGCTACACCTTC

d_gene: NA
v_gene: TRBV6-1
j_gene: TRBJ2-2
abundance: many
CDR3aa: CATQGGPRNTGELFF
CDR3nt: TGTGCCACCCAGGGGGGGCCGAGAAACACCGGGGAGCTGTTTTTT

d_gene: TRBD2
v_gene: TRBV30
j_gene: TRBJ2-1
abundance: few
CDR3aa: CAWSRLAGVRYNEQFF
CDR3nt: TGTGCCTGGAGCCGACTAGCGGGAGTCCGTTACAATGAGCAGTTCTTC

d_gene: NA
v_gene: TRBV20-1
j_gene: TRBJ1-4
abundance: many
CDR3aa: CSATRGPNEKLFF
CDR3nt: TGCAGTGCTACCAGGGGTCCCAATGAAAAACTGTTTTTT

d_gene: TRBD1
v_gene: TRBV10-3
j_gene: TRBJ2-5
abundance: many
CDR3aa: CAISTGGTSQETQYF
CDR3nt: TGTGCCATCAGTACAGGGGGGACTTCTCAAGAGACCCAGTACTTC

d_gene: NA
v_gene: TRBV2
j_gene: TRBJ2-3
abundance: many
CDR3aa: CAGLPGLSVSSTDTQYF
CDR3nt: TGTGCCGGCCTGCCAGGTCTGAGCGTTTCTAGCACAGATACGCAGTATTTT

d_gene: TRBD1
v_gene: TRBV28
j_gene: TRBJ2-7
abundance: many
CDR3aa: CASSLPTGGGEQYF
CDR3nt: TGTGCCAGCAGTTTACCTACAGGGGGAGGCGAGCAGTACTTC

d_gene: NA
v_gene: TRBV27
j_gene: TRBJ1-2
abundance: few
CDR3aa: CASSLGGIPYGYTF
CDR3nt: TGTGCCAGCAGTTTAGGGGGGATCCCCTATGGCTACACCTTC

d_gene: NA
v_gene: TRBV11-2
j_gene: TRBJ1-2
abundance: many
CDR3aa: CASSVRQYGYTF
CDR3nt: TGTGCCAGCAGCGTTCGACAGTATGGCTACACCTTC

d_gene: NA
v_gene: TRBV3-1
j_gene: TRBJ1-4
abundance: many
CDR3aa: CASSSSVTEKLFF
CDR3nt: TGTGCCAGCAGCTCCTCAGTGACTGAAAAACTGTTTTTT

d_gene: NA
v_gene: TRBV2
j_gene: TRBJ1-5
abundance: many
CDR3aa: CASSAYRELNQPQHF
CDR3nt: TGTGCCAGCAGTGCTTACAGGGAGCTAAATCAGCCCCAGCATTTT

d_gene: TRBD1
v_gene: TRBV20-1
j_gene: TRBJ1-5
abundance: many
CDR3aa: CSARERGQGYQPQHF
CDR3nt: TGCAGTGCTAGAGAGCGGGGACAGGGGTATCAGCCCCAGCATTTT

d_gene: TRBD1
v_gene: TRBV6-1
j_gene: TRBJ2-5
abundance: few
CDR3aa: CASGTGVGETQYF
CDR3nt: TGTGCCAGCGGAACAGGGGTTGGGGAGACCCAGTACTTC

d_gene: NA
v_gene: TRBV7-8
j_gene: TRBJ1-2
abundance: many
CDR3aa: CASSSPRSRGGYTF
CDR3nt: TGTGCCAGCAGCTCTCCCCGGTCGAGGGGTGGCTACACCTTC

d_gene: NA
v_gene: TRBV7-9
j_gene: TRBJ2-2
abundance: few
CDR3aa: CASSQTVSTGELFF
CDR3nt: TGTGCCAGCAGCCAGACAGTTTCCACCGGGGAGCTGTTTTTT

d_gene: TRBD1
v_gene: TRBV25-1
j_gene: TRBJ2-1
abundance: many
CDR3aa: CASREDRGYTGQFF
CDR3nt: TGTGCCAGCAGAGAAGACAGGGGGTATACGGGGCAGTTCTTC

d_gene: NA
v_gene: TRBV2
j_gene: TRBJ2-1
abundance: many
CDR3aa: CASSERVIGSPYNEQFF
CDR3nt: TGTGCCAGCAGTGAACGTGTAATCGGAAGCCCCTACAATGAGCAGTTCTTC

d_gene: NA
v_gene: TRBV19
j_gene: TRBJ2-5
abundance: many
CDR3aa: CASSSERGRVGTQYF
CDR3nt: TGTGCCAGTAGTTCCGAGAGGGGCAGGGTGGGGACCCAGTACTTC

d_gene: TRBD2
v_gene: TRBV2
j_gene: TRBJ2-7
abundance: many
CDR3aa: CASSGISGTSANYEQYF
CDR3nt: TGTGCCAGCAGTGGGATATCCGGGACTAGCGCTAATTACGAGCAGTACTTC

d_gene: TRBD2
v_gene: TRBV19
j_gene: TRBJ2-5
abundance: NA
CDR3aa: CASREMVAGRETQYF
CDR3nt: TGTGCCAGTAGAGAGATGGTAGCGGGAAGGGAGACCCAGTACTTC

d_gene: TRBD2
v_gene: TRBV2
j_gene: TRBJ2-7
abundance: many
CDR3aa: CASRVTSGSSYEQYF
CDR3nt: TGTGCCAGCAGAGTTACTAGCGGGAGCTCCTACGAGCAGTACTTC

d_gene: NA
v_gene: TRBV7-9
j_gene: TRBJ1-3
abundance: few
CDR3aa: CASSPRPGSSSGNTIYF
CDR3nt: TGTGCCAGCAGCCCGAGGCCCGGCTCAAGCTCTGGAAACACCATATATTTT